Sequencing of this T cell receptor (beta chain) was carried out in a study of blood T cell repertoires in COVID-19. Study at large: The cDNA or gDNA used as material had been derived from T cells, B-cell-depleted T cells, or PBMCs.

Regarding this clone: The identical CDR3 is also encoded by other nucleotide sequences in the sample.

Clones were read by immunoSEQ multiplex PCR, and TCRdb kept only the in-frame ones, dropping some. The sample lists fewer than 300,000 clones, 80% to 95% occurring once. Germline assignment: CDR1 SGHAT and CDR2 FQNNGV. This CDR3 has 13 residues. Germline trimming cut 6 bases from V and 8 bases from J; bases unmatched to any gene: 7. The sequenced sample was peripheral blood. The chain joins TRBV11-2 to TRBJ1-2, with 9 bases lining up with TRBD1. The receptor comes from a person aged 18 to 30 with COVID-19, enrolled during active disease. The CDR3, as DNA: TGTGCCAGCAGTCTCGGGACAGGGTACGGCTACACCTTC. This codes for CASSLGTGYGYTF.